Listed here are 21 T cell receptor beta chains from one sample, sequenced in a study of T-cell reconstitution after alpha-beta-depleted transplantation in children. This sample's TCRbeta library carried unique molecular identifier barcodes. TCRdb reanalysed the PCR reads using MiXCR and keeps one entry per CDR3 protein. The repertoire consists of around 200,000 distinct CDR3 sequences, with around a sixth occurring once and the leading ten covering around 45%. Source: PBMCs, mostly from graft donor cells, taken 360 days after TCRalphabeta/CD19-depleted stem cell transplant. These receptors all stem from a male patient between 2 and 9 years old who had a stem cell transplant for acute lymphoblastic leukemia, so the T cells may come from the graft donor.

The chain employs TRBV2 and TRBJ2-5; D may be TRBD1 (6 bases). The CDR3 extends over 13 amino acids. The V end was cut by 5 bases, the J end by 2 bases, with 9 bases between. Germline CDR1 and CDR2: SNHLY and FYNNEI. The CDR3 spells CASSWGTQETQYF. The CDR3 nucleotides are TGTGCCAGCAGTTGGGGGACACAAGAGACCCAGTACTTC.

This clonotype showed up many times. The chain links TRBV5-6 to TRBJ1-4, with TRBD1 matching 9 bases. CDR3 size: 15 residues. Germline V CDR1 and CDR2: SGHDT, YYEEEE. J gave up 8 bases and V 2 bases, and 7 bases lay outside the gene matches. The CDR3 region is CASSFDRDRAEKLFF. The DNA for the CDR3 is TGTGCCAGCAGCTTTGATCGGGACAGGGCGGAAAAACTGTTTTTT.

This clonotype was observed a few times. J is TRBJ2-6 and V is TRBV11-1; 7 nucleotides line up with TRBD1. V lost 2 bases to trimming and J lost 1 base; unmatched junction nucleotides: 8. Germline CDR1 SGHAT, CDR2 FQDESV (reference sequence). This CDR3 contains 18 residues. The CDR3 DNA follows: TGTGCCAGCAGCTTATCCCGGACAGGTTTGTCTGGGGCCAACGTCCTGACTTTC. It yields the protein CASSLSRTGLSGANVLTF.

The sample holds one count of this clonotype. V and J are TRBV19 and TRBJ2-1, with 9 bases matching TRBD2. Germline V gene lookup returns CDR1 LNHDA and CDR2 SQIVND (reference sequence). Trimming cost V 7 bases and J 7 bases; bases outside gene matches: 11. This CDR3 is built from 15 residues. The CDR3 DNA follows: TGTGCCAGTACCCCAAGAGGGACTAGCCTTAATGAGCAGTTCTTC. It specifies CASTPRGTSLNEQFF.

V and J are TRBV5-1 and TRBJ2-6; no reliable D call. Germline lookup yields CDR1 SGHRS and CDR2 YFSETQ. V was clipped by 6 bases and J by 3 bases, with 7 bases between them. The CDR3 spans 13 residues. CDR3 coding DNA: TGCGCCAGCAACGTCGATGGGGCCAACGTCCTGACTTTC. Its protein product is CASNVDGANVLTF. The complete variable domain, with remaining parts taken from reference TRBV5-1 and TRBJ2-6, reads KAGVTQTPRYLIKTRGQQVTLSCSPISGHRSVSWYQQTPGQGLQFLFEYFSETQRNKGNFPGRFSGRQFSNSRSEMNVSTLELGDSALYLCASNVDGANVLTFGAGSRLTVL.

The V and J genes are TRBV7-6 and TRBJ2-4; D possibly corresponds to TRBD1 (7 bases). The CDR3 is 14 residues long. Germline V gives CDR1 SGHVS, CDR2 FNYEAQ. Trimming stripped 5 bases from V and 8 bases from J, with 16 bases between. The CDR3 region has the DNA TGTGCCAGCAGCCCGCAGGGGGGCGGGGACATTCAGTACTTC. Amino acid sequence: CASSPQGGGDIQYF. The variable domain in full, completed from reference TRBV7-6 and TRBJ2-4, reads GAGVSQSPRYKVTKRGQDVALRCDPISGHVSLYWYRQALGQGPEFLTYFNYEAQQDKSGLPNDRFSAERPEGSISTLTIQRTEQRDSAMYRCASSPQGGGDIQYFGAGTRLSVL.

This sequence joins TRBV15 and TRBJ2-1, with D perhaps matching TRBD2 (5 bases). V gave up 0 bases and J gave up 5 bases, with 17 bases separating them. Germline V lookup: CDR1 LNHNV, CDR2 YYDKDF (reference sequence). The CDR3 covers 17 residues. CDR3 sequence: CATSRDLVASRNNEQFF. In DNA form, the CDR3 reads TGTGCCACCAGCAGAGATCTCGTCGCTAGCCGAAACAATGAGCAGTTCTTC.

The table lists this clonotype with a few counts. V gene TRBV7-9 combines with J gene TRBJ2-3; TRBD2 might be the D (5 bases). V dropped 5 bases and J dropped 0 bases, with 12 bases sitting between them. Germline V gene lookup returns CDR1 SEHNR and CDR2 FQNEAQ (reference sequence). This CDR3 contains 15 residues. This chain's CDR3 is CASSAPSGSTDTQYF. CDR3 nucleotides: TGTGCCAGCAGCGCACCGAGCGGAAGCACAGATACGCAGTATTTT.

There are a few counts of this clonotype. The genes are TRBV7-2 and TRBJ2-1, with TRBD2 identical over 7 bases. With V trimmed by 0 bases and J by 4 bases, 12 bases remained unmatched. The germline V gene has CDR1 SGHTA and CDR2 FQGNSA. The CDR3 spans 18 residues. The CDR3 is CASSLAPLTSLQYNEQFF. The DNA for the CDR3 is TGTGCCAGCAGCTTAGCGCCTTTGACTAGCCTTCAATACAATGAGCAGTTCTTC. Supplemented by reference TRBV7-2 and TRBJ2-1, the full variable domain reads GAGVSQSPSNKVTEKGKDVELRCDPISGHTALYWYRQSLGQGLEFLIYFQGNSAPDKSGLPSDRFSAERTGGSVSTLTIQRTQQEDSAVYLCASSLAPLTSLQYNEQFFGPGTRLTVL.

The rearrangement links TRBV7-9 to TRBJ1-1; D perhaps matches TRBD1 (5 bases). Germline CDR1 reads SEHNR; CDR2 reads FQNEAQ (reference sequence). The CDR3 has 14 amino acids. With 5 bases removed from V and 4 bases from J, the gap between germline ends came to 14 bases. The CDR3 loop is CASSPRRQSTEAFF. The CDR3 bases are TGTGCCAGCAGCCCAAGAAGACAGTCCACTGAAGCTTTCTTT.

This clonotype was counted a few times. The chain links TRBV7-2 to TRBJ2-5; no definite D call. The CDR3 totals 15 residues. The V end was cut by 2 bases, the J end by 2 bases, with 12 bases between. CDR1 and CDR2 from the germline V gene are SGHTA and FQGNSA. CDR3 residues: CASSLLVGKQETQYF. CDR3 in DNA: TGTGCCAGCAGCTTATTAGTGGGGAAGCAAGAGACCCAGTACTTC.

The rearrangement uses TRBV10-2 and TRBJ2-3; 12 bases align to TRBD2. This CDR3 region has 13 residues. With V trimmed by 10 bases and J by 4 bases, 3 bases remained unmatched. Germline V gene lookup returns CDR1 WSHSY and CDR2 SAAADI. For the CDR3, the DNA is TGCGCCACCGGACTAGCGGGGTCAGATACGCAGTATTTT. It specifies CATGLAGSDTQYF.

The gene calls are TRBV29-1 and TRBJ1-2, with unresolved D. V was pared by 6 bases and J by 4 bases, with 18 bases between. CDR3 length: 14 residues. Germline V gene lookup returns CDR1 SQVTM and CDR2 ANQGSEA. Here the CDR3 DNA reads TGCAGCGTGGACCCGGAGGGAACCCTCTATGGCTACACCTTC. Protein: CSVDPEGTLYGYTF.

The rearrangement joins TRBV5-1 to TRBJ2-7; D is uncertain. The CDR3 extends over 13 amino acids. Trimming cost V 4 bases and J 5 bases, with 13 bases left between them. Germline V gives CDR1 SGHRS, CDR2 YFSETQ. For the CDR3, the DNA is TGCGCCAGCAGCCCCACTTTGGACCACGAGCAGTACTTC. As protein: CASSPTLDHEQYF.

In this sample, this clonotype turned up a few times. V usage is TRBV5-5 and J usage is TRBJ2-2, with D uncertain. Trimming took 5 bases from V and 0 from J, leaving 5 bases between them. This CDR3 contains 13 residues. Germline V lookup: CDR1 SGHKS, CDR2 YYEKEE (reference sequence). CDR3 bases: TGTGCCAGCAGTCAGGCGAACACCGGGGAGCTGTTTTTT. Translation: CASSQANTGELFF.

This clonotype was seen a handful of times. This chain links TRBV5-1 with TRBJ2-3, with 7 bases aligning to TRBD1. The V and J ends lost 0 bases and 7 bases, in that order; junction bases with no gene match: 8. The CDR3 sequence is 15 residues long. Germline-derived CDR1 and CDR2 are SGHRS and YFSETQ. The CDR3 DNA sequence: TGCGCCAGCAGCTTGGATGGGACAGATTCCAATACGCAGTATTTT. It encodes CASSLDGTDSNTQYF. The entire variable domain, with the rest obtained from reference TRBV5-1 and TRBJ2-3, is as follows: KAGVTQTPRYLIKTRGQQVTLSCSPISGHRSVSWYQQTPGQGLQFLFEYFSETQRNKGNFPGRFSGRQFSNSRSEMNVSTLELGDSALYLCASSLDGTDSNTQYFGPGTRLTVL.

The rearrangement links TRBV5-1 to TRBJ2-7; the D is unclear. The CDR3 loop spans 14 amino acids. Germline CDR1 SGHRS, CDR2 YFSETQ. The V gene lost 0 bases and the J gene lost 0 bases, with 7 bases spanning the gap. The CDR3 protein is CASSLGGLSYEQYF. The CDR3 bases are TGCGCCAGCAGCTTGGGTGGTCTCTCCTACGAGCAGTACTTC. Complete variable domain (other parts from reference TRBV5-1 and TRBJ2-7): KAGVTQTPRYLIKTRGQQVTLSCSPISGHRSVSWYQQTPGQGLQFLFEYFSETQRNKGNFPGRFSGRQFSNSRSEMNVSTLELGDSALYLCASSLGGLSYEQYFGPGTRLTVT.

The V and J genes are TRBV6-5 and TRBJ2-5; D ambiguous. The CDR3 spans 12 residues. V dropped 7 bases and J dropped 4 bases, with 10 bases sitting between them. Per germline, CDR1 MNHEY and CDR2 SVGAGI. The CDR3 loop is CASKTGPETQYF. For the CDR3, the DNA is TGTGCCAGCAAAACCGGGCCAGAGACCCAGTACTTC.

This clonotype was counted at least ten times. CDR3 loop: CSARKTRIDGYTF. The CDR3 nucleotides read TGCAGTGCTAGAAAGACAAGGATCGATGGCTACACCTTC. The V gene is TRBV20-1, the J gene TRBJ1-2; D call uncertain. The germline CDR1 and CDR2 sequences are DFQATT and SNEGSKA (reference sequence). Trimming removed 2 bases from V and 6 bases from J, with 13 bases in between. This CDR3 is 13 amino acids long.

The rearrangement joins TRBV4-2 to TRBJ2-6; 8 nucleotides agree with TRBD1. V lost 2 bases, J lost 1 base, and 7 bases stayed unmatched. CDR1 and CDR2 from the germline V gene are LGHNA and YNFKEQ. The CDR3 is 18 amino acids. CDR3: CASSQTGTGFSGANVLTF. For the CDR3, the DNA is TGTGCCAGCAGCCAAACCGGGACAGGCTTTTCTGGGGCCAACGTCCTGACTTTC.

The V gene is TRBV10-3, the J gene TRBJ1-2, with a possible D match to TRBD1 (6 bases). The germline V and J ends were trimmed by 7 bases and 8 bases, with 17 bases remaining between them. The CDR3 sequence is 13 residues long. The germline gives CDR1 ENHRY, CDR2 SYGVKD. The CDR3 DNA reads as TGTGCCATCATTGACACGCAGGGGAGAGGCTACACCTTC. Protein product: CAIIDTQGRGYTF.